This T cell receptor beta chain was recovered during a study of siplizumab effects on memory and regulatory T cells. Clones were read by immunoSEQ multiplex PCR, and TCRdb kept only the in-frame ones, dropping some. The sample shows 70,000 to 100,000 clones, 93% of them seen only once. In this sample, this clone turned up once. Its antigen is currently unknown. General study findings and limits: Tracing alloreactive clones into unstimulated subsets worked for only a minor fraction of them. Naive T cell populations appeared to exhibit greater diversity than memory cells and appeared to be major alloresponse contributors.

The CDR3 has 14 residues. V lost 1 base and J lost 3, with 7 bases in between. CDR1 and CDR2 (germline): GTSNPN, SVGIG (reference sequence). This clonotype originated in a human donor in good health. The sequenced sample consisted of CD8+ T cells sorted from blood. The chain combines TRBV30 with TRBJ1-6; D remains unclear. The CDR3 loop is CAWSGGVYNSPLHF. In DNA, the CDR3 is TGTGCCTGGAGTGGAGGAGTCTATAATTCACCCCTCCACTTT. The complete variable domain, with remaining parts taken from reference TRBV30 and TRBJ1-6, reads SQTIHQWPATLVQPVGSPLSLECTVEGTSNPNLYWYRQAAGRGLQLLFYSVGIGQISSEVPQNLSASRPQDRQFILSSKKLLLSDSGFYLCAWSGGVYNSPLHFGNGTRLTVT.